This TCR beta chain derives from a study of shared clonotypes between healthy human individuals. Some clones are missing from TCRdb's copy, which holds only in-frame ones; the method was immunoSEQ multiplex PCR. The table lists millions of clones, about 92% of them singletons. The germline V gene has CDR1 LGHNA and CDR2 YSLEER. This CDR3 has 16 residues. Trimming removed 0 bases from V and 6 bases from J; junction bases left unmatched: 6. The chain employs TRBV4-3 and TRBJ2-1; 9 nucleotides line up with TRBD2. The sequence derives from a young man in good health. Some clones in this sample may be carry-over from other donors' samples. What was sequenced was naive CD4+ T cells from PBMCs. The sample's subset: CD45RA+ positively selected. CDR3 DNA sequence: TGCGCCAGCAGCCAAGATGCAATAGCGGGAGTCAATGAGCAGTTCTTC. Translation gives CASSQDAIAGVNEQFF.